The T cell receptor (beta chain) described here comes from a study of T cell changes during pregnancy in multiple sclerosis. Repertoires were generated with immunoSEQ multiplex PCR, while TCRdb's copy carries only in-frame clones and drops some. The sample lists about 110,000 clones; just over 90% were seen once. This clonotype was sampled from a female donor with multiple sclerosis, enrolled in a pregnancy study. Material: peripheral blood, obtained after pregnancy.

The CDR3 is CASRVQRQIDGYTF. CDR3 in DNA: TGTGCCAGCAGGGTCCAAAGACAAATCGACGGCTACACCTTC. The chain is built from TRBV27 and TRBJ1-2; D unclear. The CDR3 is 14 amino acids. Germline V gene sequence: CDR1 MNHEY, CDR2 SMNVEV (reference sequence). V lost 6 bases to trimming and J lost 8 bases, with 19 bases between them.